Each of the 12 T cell receptor beta chains below was sequenced from the same sample in a study of blood T cell repertoires in COVID-19 (dated by TCRdb to 2018 to 2021). Receptors were amplified or captured by the immunoSEQ multiplex PCR assay. TCRdb mirrors the immuneACCESS table, restricted to in-frame sequences. Some clones are absent from its copies; in checked studies, under half trace to an unresolved V gene, and the reason for the others is unknown. The sample table holds around 110,000 clones, of which 75% to 90% were seen once. Clones ranked in the top ten supply 7% to 9.5% of the sample. The source material was peripheral blood. These receptors all come from a man between 65 and 85 years old with acute or convalescent COVID-19.

V usage is TRBV15 and J usage is TRBJ1-5; 7 nucleotides agree with TRBD1. Germline loops: CDR1 LNHNV, CDR2 YYDKDF (reference sequence). The CDR3 consists of 16 residues. V dropped 3 bases and J dropped 1; count of bases not matched to a gene: 6. The CDR3 protein is CATSRQQGQSNQPQHF. The CDR3, as DNA: TGTGCCACCAGCAGGCAACAGGGACAGAGCAATCAGCCCCAGCATTTT.

CDR3 nucleotide sequence: TGTGCCACCGGGACAGTCCTTCTCTCCTACGAGCAGTACTTC. Residues: CATGTVLLSYEQYF. This chain links TRBV28 with TRBJ2-7; 7 bases are a match to TRBD1. Germline CDR1 is MDHEN and CDR2 is SYDVKM. Unmatched junction bases numbered 9, after V lost 10 bases and J lost 0 bases. CDR3 length: 14 amino acids.

V and J are TRBV2 and TRBJ2-3, with 8 bases aligning to TRBD1. The ends lost 4 bases at V and 3 bases at J; junction bases unmatched: 6. The CDR3 covers 15 residues. The germline V gene has CDR1 SNHLY and CDR2 FYNNEI. The CDR3 is CASSADRVNTDTQYF. The CDR3 DNA sequence: TGTGCCAGCAGTGCGGACAGGGTAAATACAGATACGCAGTATTTT.

V gene TRBV29-1 combines with J gene TRBJ1-2; TRBD1 aligns across 8 bases. Germline V gene data show CDR1 as SQVTM and CDR2 as ANQGSEA. The J segment lost 7 bases and the V segment lost 4 bases, leaving 8 bases of the junction unmatched. CDR3 length: 13 residues. The CDR3, as DNA: TGCAGCGTTGGCCAACAGGGGGAGGGTGGCTACACCTTC. Protein: CSVGQQGEGGYTF. The full variable domain, with the rest looked up from reference TRBV29-1 and TRBJ1-2, is SAVISQKPSRDICQRGTSLTIQCQVDSQVTMMFWYRQQPGQSLTLIATANQGSEATYESGFVIDKFPISRPNLTFSTLTVSNMSPEDSSIYLCSVGQQGEGGYTFGSGTRLTVV.

This clone was observed a handful of times. This CDR3 is also generated by other DNA sequences in the sample. The chain has TRBV28 and TRBJ1-2; no clear D gene. The germline V gene encodes CDR1 MDHEN and CDR2 SYDVKM. There are 11 residues in the CDR3. V was trimmed by 4 bases and J by 5 bases, leaving 5 bases between them. The CDR3 coding sequence is TGTGCCAGCAGTTCCTTATATGGCTACACCTTC. As protein: CASSSLYGYTF.

This sequence joins TRBV30 and TRBJ1-3; D is ambiguous. Trimming cost V 2 bases and J 3 bases, with 8 bases left between them. The germline CDR1 and CDR2 sequences are GTSNPN and SVGIG (reference sequence). The CDR3 covers 13 residues. The CDR3 protein is CAWSSVIGNTIYF. As DNA, the CDR3 is TGTGCCTGGAGTTCCGTAATTGGAAACACCATATATTTT.

The rearrangement links TRBV6-5 to TRBJ2-7; a weak D match, TRBD2 (5 bases). Germline V gene lookup returns CDR1 MNHEY and CDR2 SVGAGI. Trimming pared 6 bases from V and 1 base from J, leaving 13 bases between. The CDR3 runs to 14 residues. CDR3: CASRRGILSYEQYF. In DNA, the CDR3 is TGTGCCAGCAGAAGAGGGATTCTATCCTACGAGCAGTACTTC.

This chain connects TRBV2 to TRBJ2-3, with 12 nucleotides matching TRBD2. The length of the CDR3 is 17 residues. Germline CDR1 SNHLY, CDR2 FYNNEI. With 4 bases clipped from V and 4 bases from J, the junction kept 9 bases outside the gene matches. The DNA of the CDR3 is TGTGCCAGCAGTGTACCTACTAGCGGGGGGAGTGCAGATACGCAGTATTTT. It specifies CASSVPTSGGSADTQYF.

This chain connects TRBV3-1 (or the pseudogene TRBV3-2) to TRBJ2-1, with 12 bases fitting TRBD2. The CDR3 length is 16 residues. J gave up 6 bases and V 5 bases, and 8 bases lay outside the gene matches. The germline V gene has CDR1 LGHDT and CDR2 YNNKEL (reference sequence). CDR3 in amino acids: CASSALTSGSRNEQFF. CDR3 DNA sequence: TGTGCCAGCAGCGCCCTGACTAGCGGGAGTCGCAATGAGCAGTTCTTC.

The V gene is TRBV30, the J gene TRBJ2-3, with a tentative D call TRBD1 (9 bases). CDR1 and CDR2 (germline): GTSNPN, SVGIG (reference sequence). The CDR3 is 15 residues long. The V end was cut by 1 base, the J end by 5 bases, with 16 bases between. CDR3 bases: TGTGCCTGGAGTGGTGGGACAGGGACTAGAGATACGCAGTATTTT. Translated, it gives CAWSGGTGTRDTQYF.

This clone has a handful of counts. This chain uses TRBV2 with TRBJ2-3; D is perhaps TRBD1 (5 bases). Trimming cost V 8 bases and J 0 bases, with 12 bases left between them. This CDR3 is built from 14 residues. Per germline, CDR1 SNHLY and CDR2 FYNNEI. CDR3 in amino acids: CASDQGLSTDTQYF. The CDR3 bases are TGTGCCAGCGACCAGGGTCTAAGCACAGATACGCAGTATTTT.

This clone was detected once. The gene calls are TRBV5-1 and TRBJ2-2, with TRBD1 identical over 7 bases. This CDR3 comprises 16 residues. V was clipped by 6 bases and J by 0 bases; unmatched bases: 8. Germline CDR1 reads SGHRS; CDR2 reads YFSETQ. Here the CDR3 DNA reads TGCGCCAGCAAACAGGCCGGACAGGCGAACACCGGGGAGCTGTTTTTT. Protein: CASKQAGQANTGELFF.